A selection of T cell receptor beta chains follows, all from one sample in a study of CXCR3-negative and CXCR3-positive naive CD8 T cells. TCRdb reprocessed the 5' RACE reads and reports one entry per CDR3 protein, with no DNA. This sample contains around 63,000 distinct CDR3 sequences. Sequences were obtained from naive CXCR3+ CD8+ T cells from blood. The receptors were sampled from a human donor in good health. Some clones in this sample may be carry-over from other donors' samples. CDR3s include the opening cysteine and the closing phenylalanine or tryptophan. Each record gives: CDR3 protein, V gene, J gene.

cdr3_aa: CSAEGLRNEQFF
v_call: TRBV29-1
j_call: TRBJ2-1

cdr3_aa: CASSQSGQTINYGYTF
v_call: TRBV7-9
j_call: TRBJ1-2

cdr3_aa: CASSPADSTDTQYF
v_call: TRBV11-3
j_call: TRBJ2-3

cdr3_aa: CASSLTVAGPADTQYF
v_call: TRBV7-3
j_call: TRBJ2-3

cdr3_aa: CASSWAGKDTEAFF
v_call: TRBV6-5
j_call: TRBJ1-1

cdr3_aa: CSVDHRGAPYNEQFF
v_call: TRBV29-1
j_call: TRBJ2-1

cdr3_aa: CATSSGTAEKLFF
v_call: TRBV15
j_call: TRBJ1-4

cdr3_aa: CASSSSPGDTEAFF
v_call: TRBV6-4
j_call: TRBJ1-1

cdr3_aa: CASSQGQGANNEQFF
v_call: TRBV4-1
j_call: TRBJ2-1

cdr3_aa: CASSQLSGANVLTF
v_call: TRBV9
j_call: TRBJ2-6

cdr3_aa: CASSSSRDSYYNEQFF
v_call: TRBV5-1
j_call: TRBJ2-1

cdr3_aa: CASSFSGASTDTQYF
v_call: TRBV11-2
j_call: TRBJ2-3

cdr3_aa: CATSRTGEGYNEQFF
v_call: TRBV15
j_call: TRBJ2-1

cdr3_aa: CASSDRRGGNTEAFF
v_call: TRBV25-1
j_call: TRBJ1-1

cdr3_aa: CASSQGGSYEQYF
v_call: TRBV4-2
j_call: TRBJ2-7

cdr3_aa: CASSSPRSEAFF
v_call: TRBV7-9
j_call: TRBJ1-1

cdr3_aa: CASSQDGGTTYEQYF
v_call: TRBV14
j_call: TRBJ2-7

cdr3_aa: CASSRGHVFEQYF
v_call: TRBV11-1
j_call: TRBJ2-7

cdr3_aa: CSARDGVGGRNYGYTF
v_call: TRBV20-1
j_call: TRBJ1-2

cdr3_aa: CASSWWGTDYEQYF
v_call: TRBV5-5
j_call: TRBJ2-7

cdr3_aa: CASNTDSPGRPQHF
v_call: TRBV7-9
j_call: TRBJ1-5

cdr3_aa: CASSAGQGGYEQYF
v_call: TRBV6-2/TRBV6-3
j_call: TRBJ2-7

cdr3_aa: CSEIPGQSSGNTIYF
v_call: TRBV29-1
j_call: TRBJ1-3

cdr3_aa: CASSLDGGWQPQHF
v_call: TRBV11-2
j_call: TRBJ1-5

cdr3_aa: CASSPRTGEQYF
v_call: TRBV9
j_call: TRBJ2-7

cdr3_aa: CACTRDVSYEQYF
v_call: TRBV30
j_call: TRBJ2-7

cdr3_aa: CASSLVTPTDTQYF
v_call: TRBV7-9
j_call: TRBJ2-3

cdr3_aa: CSVVTGPNEQFF
v_call: TRBV29-1
j_call: TRBJ2-1

cdr3_aa: CASSFVQGPFGETQYF
v_call: TRBV6-5
j_call: TRBJ2-5

cdr3_aa: CSGTPAGQTKETQYF
v_call: TRBV29-1
j_call: TRBJ2-5

cdr3_aa: CASRTGTSGGPGETQYF
v_call: TRBV5-1
j_call: TRBJ2-5

cdr3_aa: CASSEPPGTSGSVADTQYF
v_call: TRBV25-1
j_call: TRBJ2-3

cdr3_aa: CASTPTEGTEAFF
v_call: TRBV12-3/TRBV12-4
j_call: TRBJ1-1

cdr3_aa: CASSSTPTGTYNEQFF
v_call: TRBV6-5
j_call: TRBJ2-1

cdr3_aa: CSARGTSGMPYEQYF
v_call: TRBV20-1
j_call: TRBJ2-7

cdr3_aa: CSVGTYYNEQFF
v_call: TRBV20-1
j_call: TRBJ2-1

cdr3_aa: CASSPANTGNTEAFF
v_call: TRBV5-4
j_call: TRBJ1-1

cdr3_aa: CSARSSYEQYF
v_call: TRBV20-1
j_call: TRBJ2-7

cdr3_aa: CASSLGQDGKLFF
v_call: TRBV7-8
j_call: TRBJ1-4

cdr3_aa: CASSSKFENTEAFF
v_call: TRBV4-3
j_call: TRBJ1-1

cdr3_aa: CSVDPGLADYNEQFF
v_call: TRBV29-1
j_call: TRBJ2-1

cdr3_aa: CSVEGTGLAVTDTQYF
v_call: TRBV29-1
j_call: TRBJ2-3

cdr3_aa: CASSPGTFYEQYF
v_call: TRBV19
j_call: TRBJ2-7

cdr3_aa: CASSQDSGDVTYEQYF
v_call: TRBV4-3
j_call: TRBJ2-7

cdr3_aa: CASSAGGALSEQFF
v_call: TRBV19
j_call: TRBJ2-1

cdr3_aa: CASSPSERGTTDTQYF
v_call: TRBV5-1
j_call: TRBJ2-3

cdr3_aa: CASSSQSREQYF
v_call: TRBV27
j_call: TRBJ2-7

cdr3_aa: CSVASGPREKKTQYF
v_call: TRBV29-1
j_call: TRBJ2-5

cdr3_aa: CASSSPEGLPSYEQYF
v_call: TRBV7-9
j_call: TRBJ2-7

cdr3_aa: CSVGEAGVILTGELFF
v_call: TRBV29-1
j_call: TRBJ2-2

cdr3_aa: CSAQDRDWWAFF
v_call: TRBV20-1
j_call: TRBJ1-1

cdr3_aa: CASNYAGSSNQPQHF
v_call: TRBV9
j_call: TRBJ1-5

cdr3_aa: CASSPRTSGWNEQFF
v_call: TRBV28
j_call: TRBJ2-1